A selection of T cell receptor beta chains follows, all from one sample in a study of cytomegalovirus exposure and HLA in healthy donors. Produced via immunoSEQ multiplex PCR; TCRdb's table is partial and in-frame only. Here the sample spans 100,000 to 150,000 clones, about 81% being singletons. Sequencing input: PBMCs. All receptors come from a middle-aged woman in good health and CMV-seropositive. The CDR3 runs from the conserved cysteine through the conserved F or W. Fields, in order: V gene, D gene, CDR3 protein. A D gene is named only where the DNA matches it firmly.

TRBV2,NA,CASSGRTVLNEQYF
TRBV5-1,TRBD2,CASSLVVAGGNEQFF
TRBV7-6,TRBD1,CASSLTHGTGYEQYF
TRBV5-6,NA,CASSSSQFLVYNEQFF
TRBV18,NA,CASSPRGDYNEQFF
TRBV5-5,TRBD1,CASSRQGPQETQYF
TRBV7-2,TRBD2,CASSLGGLAGINEQFF
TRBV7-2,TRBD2,CASSLTSGRADTQYF
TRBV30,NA,CAWSVYVLGGGPGANVLTF
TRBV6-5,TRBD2,CASSYSAGDTDTQYF
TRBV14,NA,CASSQWRTGELFF
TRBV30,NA,CAWSGGQGETQYF
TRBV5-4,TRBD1,CASTRGPEETQYF
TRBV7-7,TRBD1,CASSRDRGGTQYF
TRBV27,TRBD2,CASSPQGGGPYTQYF
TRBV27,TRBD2,CASSSLRTSGRAEVYNEQFF
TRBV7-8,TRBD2,CASSLVGGSIQDEQYF
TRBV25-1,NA,CASSRKETQYF
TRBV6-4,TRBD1,CASSRDSANYGYTF
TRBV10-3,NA,CAISDLQGSYEQYF
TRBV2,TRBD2,CASRDPSGGGNEQFF
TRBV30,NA,CAWSSSQAREQYF
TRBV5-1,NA,CASSLQEGFGEQYF
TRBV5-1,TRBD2,CASSLLAKAGELFF
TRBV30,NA,CALTGGSSGRETQYF
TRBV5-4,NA,CASSLVEGRTYNEQFF
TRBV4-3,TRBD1,CASSHGTGGDYGYTF
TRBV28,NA,CASSSNQGFNASYGYTF
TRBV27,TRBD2,CASSAVGLAGGDAQYF
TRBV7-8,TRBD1,CASSRVGSAGGNEQFF
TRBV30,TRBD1,CAWSVIGTAETQYF
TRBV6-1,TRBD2,CASSFSGSIDNEQFF
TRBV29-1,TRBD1,CSVRQGIGGYTF
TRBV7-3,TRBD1,CASSSRDRDGYTF
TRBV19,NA,CASSFSGGGSNYGYTF
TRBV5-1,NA,CASSLQRGISTDTQYF
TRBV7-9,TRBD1,CSSSLAGTGNYGYTF
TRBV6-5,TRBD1,CASSGQGTLQETQYF
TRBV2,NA,CASNSGQNSYEQYF
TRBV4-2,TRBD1,CASSQEVEGASWWNTF
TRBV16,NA,CASSQYRVGGNQPQHF
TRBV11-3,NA,CAFRSETYNEQFF
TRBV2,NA,CASVIGVVGADTQYF
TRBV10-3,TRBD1,CAISETDRVDGYTF